This T cell receptor beta chain was sequenced for a study of cytomegalovirus exposure and HLA in healthy donors. This CDR3 contains 15 residues. With 2 bases removed from V and 6 bases from J, the gap between germline ends came to 14 bases. The germline V gene encodes CDR1 MNHEY and CDR2 SMNVEV (reference sequence). With 60 Vbeta and 13 Jbeta primers, the PCR was carried out. In the original processing: Per a later analysis, the number of unique TCR beta chains was roughly 83 million, of which some 10 million were shared. Data came from immunoSEQ multiplex PCR; TCRdb stores just in-frame clones and leaves some out. D and trimming were read from the DNA, whereas the V and J calls and clone size are those reported in that table. The sample lists roughly 88,000 clones; around 80% were seen once.

What was sequenced was PBMCs. The rearrangement joins TRBV27 to TRBJ1-5; D gene ambiguous. The receptor was derived from a man aged 30 to 39 in good health and CMV-seropositive. CDR3 sequence reads: CASSLRIGSGQPQHF. Written as DNA, the CDR3 is TGTGCCAGCAGTTTAAGGATCGGATCAGGTCAGCCCCAGCATTTT.